This entry concerns a single T cell receptor (beta chain). This table comes from immunoSEQ multiplex PCR, and its TCRdb copy is limited to in-frame clones, with some not included. The data show approximately 90,000 clones, about 88% seen once. This entry belongs to a study of blood T cell repertoires in COVID-19. The CDR3 has 15 residues. In germline, CDR1 is SGHRS, CDR2 YFSETQ. V trimming: 1 base; J trimming: 5 bases; junction bases outside the gene matches: 7. The chain is built from TRBV5-1 and TRBJ1-1; the match to TRBD1 covers 8 bases. The sample was peripheral blood. This receptor was identified in a man aged 50 or older with acute or convalescent COVID-19. The CDR3 bases are TGCGCCAGCAGCTTGAGGCAGGGGGCGGAGACTGAAGCTTTCTTT. This sequence encodes CASSLRQGAETEAFF.